This paragraph reports one TCR beta chain. Its antigen is still unknown. The data derive from a study of CD8+ T cells in alopecia areata. Findings and caveats of the study: TCR sharing across patients was less clear than in mice, possibly HLA-related.

cDNA reverse transcribed from extracted RNA served as the sequencing template. This table comes from immunoSEQ multiplex PCR, and its TCRdb copy is limited to in-frame clones, with some not included. The sample yields under 70,000 clones, roughly 60% seen once. Lesional scalp punch biopsies and peripheral blood came from alopecia areata patients. The CDR3 consists of 16 residues. Germline V gene data show CDR1 as SGDLS and CDR2 as YYNGEE. Trimming removed 1 base from V and 3 bases from J; junction bases left unmatched: 5. Sequenced here: CD8+ T cells sorted from blood, sampled at week 0. V gene TRBV9 combines with J gene TRBJ2-1; 9 nucleotides align to TRBD2. This clonotype originated in a human donor with alopecia areata. For the CDR3, the DNA is TGTGCCAGCAGCGTATTTGCAGCGGGAGGCTACAATGAGCAGTTCTTC. It is translated as CASSVFAAGGYNEQFF.